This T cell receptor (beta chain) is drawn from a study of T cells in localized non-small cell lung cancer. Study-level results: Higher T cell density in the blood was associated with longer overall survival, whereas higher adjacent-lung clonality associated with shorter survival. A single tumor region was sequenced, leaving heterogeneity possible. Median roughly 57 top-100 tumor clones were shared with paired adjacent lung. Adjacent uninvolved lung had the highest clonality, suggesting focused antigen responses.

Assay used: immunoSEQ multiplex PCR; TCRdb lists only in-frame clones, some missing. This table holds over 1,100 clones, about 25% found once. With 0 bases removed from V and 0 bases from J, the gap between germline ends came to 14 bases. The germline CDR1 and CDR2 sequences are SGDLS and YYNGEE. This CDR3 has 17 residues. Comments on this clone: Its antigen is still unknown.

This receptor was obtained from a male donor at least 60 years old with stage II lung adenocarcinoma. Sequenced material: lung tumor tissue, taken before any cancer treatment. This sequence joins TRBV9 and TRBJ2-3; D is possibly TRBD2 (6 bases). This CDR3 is CASSVARASGSTDTQYF. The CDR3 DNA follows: TGTGCCAGCAGCGTAGCTCGGGCCAGCGGGAGCACAGATACGCAGTATTTT.